This T cell receptor (beta chain) was captured in a study of shared T cell receptors in the human thymus. Sequenced by immunoSEQ multiplex PCR; TCRdb stores in-frame clones only, minus some. The sample records over 650,000 clones, more than 70% being singletons. This sample was also put to use in a study of human thymus T cells. This second study says: The source of the thymus tissue was resections taken during corrective heart surgery. Apparent skewing of V and J gene usage characterized both thymic and blood repertoires. Related work showed strongly overlapping thymic repertoires across unrelated individuals.

Source material: thymocytes. This sequence was found in a boy in the first two years of life with a congenital heart defect.

CDR3 coding DNA: TGTGCCAGCAGCTTGGCCGCCCCTCACCCGGGCTCCTACGAGCAGTACTTC. Its translation: CASSLAAPHPGSYEQYF. The V and J genes are TRBV5-6 and TRBJ2-7; D unclear. This CDR3 spans 17 amino acids. The V end lost 0 bases, the J end lost 0 bases, and 16 bases lay between the germline ends. The germline V gene encodes CDR1 SGHDT and CDR2 YYEEEE.